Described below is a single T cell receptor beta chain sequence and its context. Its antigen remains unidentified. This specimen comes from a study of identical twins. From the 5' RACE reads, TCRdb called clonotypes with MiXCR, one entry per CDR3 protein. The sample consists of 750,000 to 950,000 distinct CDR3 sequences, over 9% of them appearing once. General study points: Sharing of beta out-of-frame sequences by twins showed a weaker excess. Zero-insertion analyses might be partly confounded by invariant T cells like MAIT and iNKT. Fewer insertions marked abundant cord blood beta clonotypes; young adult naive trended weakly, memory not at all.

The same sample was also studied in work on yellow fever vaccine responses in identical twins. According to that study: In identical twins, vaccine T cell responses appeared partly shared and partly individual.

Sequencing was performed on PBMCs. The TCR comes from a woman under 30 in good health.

The CDR3 here is CASSPGLPVTEAFF. In DNA form, the CDR3 reads TGTGCCAGCAGCCCCGGACTCCCGGTCACTGAAGCTTTCTTT. The J gene is TRBJ1-1, the V gene TRBV13, with D unclear. The CDR3 spans 14 residues. The V end lost 5 bases, the J end lost 4 bases, and 14 bases lay between the germline ends. Looked up from germline, CDR1 is PRHDT and CDR2 is FYEKMQ (reference sequence). The whole variable domain, filled in from reference TRBV13 and TRBJ1-1, reads AAGVIQSPRHLIKEKRETATLKCYPIPRHDTVYWYQQGPGQDPQFLISFYEKMQSDKGSIPDRFSAQQFSDYHSELNMSSLELGDSALYFCASSPGLPVTEAFFGQGTRLTVV.